Each of the 32 T cell receptor beta chains below was sequenced from the same sample in a study of CD8+CD57+ T cells in acquired aplastic anemia. CD8+CD57+ cell expansion had been shown by flow cytometry in patients chosen for sequencing. TCR beta VDJ and CDR3 were profiled, and genomic DNA was the template. TCRdb called the reads again in MiXCR, with one record for every CDR3 protein. The sample has a few hundred thousand distinct CDR3 sequences; about 80% are singletons. Sequenced sample: sorted CD4+, CD8+, or CD8+CD57+ T cells (not recorded which) from PBMCs. These receptors were taken from a human donor with aplastic anemia.

DNA of the CDR3: TGTGCCAGCAGCTTAGCGTGGGGTGCTGATACTACGCAGTATTTT. Translating it yields CASSLAWGADTTQYF. This sequence joins TRBV7-2 and TRBJ2-3; D is undetermined. Deletions cut 0 bases from V and 8 bases from J, with 15 bases between. Per germline, CDR1 SGHTA and CDR2 FQGNSA. CDR3 length: 15 residues.

Of note for this clonotype: Since no conserved phenylalanine or tryptophan closes the CDR3, a read error is the likely cause. The DNA is omitted, as the CDR3 cannot be located on it reliably, and the CDR3 follows TCRdb's listing. The chain couples TRBV2 to TRBJ2-1; the D call of TRBD1 is as the table states it, not checked on the DNA. Germline V lookup: CDR1 SNHLY, CDR2 FYNNEI. The CDR3 numbers 16 amino acids, ends counted. The CDR3 spells CASSDGGVHGQFEGFV.

A remark on this clonotype: At one end the junction does not follow the germline gene, possibly because of a read error. The genes are TRBV7-8 and TRBJ2-1; D is perhaps TRBD2 (5 bases). The length of the CDR3 is 16 residues. Germline loops: CDR1 SGHVS, CDR2 FQNEAQ. In nucleotides, the CDR3 is TGCGCCAGCAGCTTAGCAAGAAGCGGCGAGACCCATGAGCAGTTCTTC. Its translation is CASSLARSGETHEQFF.

Concerning this clonotype itself: One end of the junction is discordant with germline, which a read error may explain. The V call is TRBV7-9, the J call TRBJ2-7; tentative D call: TRBD2 (5 bases). This CDR3 comprises 14 residues. Germline values: CDR1 SEHNR, CDR2 FQNEAQ (reference sequence). CDR3 region: CASSLDRRGNDQAF. CDR3 DNA sequence: TGTGCCAGCAGCTTAGATCGGAGAGGGAACGATCAAGCTTTC.

Notes on this clonotype: This CDR3 fails to terminate in the conserved phenylalanine or tryptophan, so it likely reflects a read error. No DNA is shown, since the ends of the CDR3 on it are uncertain; the CDR3 is the one TCRdb lists. The rearrangement uses TRBV7-2 and TRBJ1-2; the table's D call TRBD1 went unverified against the DNA. The CDR3 contains 13 residues when both ends are counted. From germline, CDR1 is SGHTA and CDR2 FQGNSA. The CDR3: CASSLAGGADYAY.

Worth noting for this clonotype: Sequence at one end of the junction differs from germline and may be a read error. The chain employs TRBV7-6 and TRBJ2-5, with 7 bases aligning to TRBD2. The CDR3 extends over 14 amino acids. Germline assignment: CDR1 SGHVS and CDR2 FNYEAQ. The DNA for the CDR3 is TGTGCCAGCACCCTAGGGAGGGTCCCCTCGGGGCCCAACTTC. Translating it yields CASTLGRVPSGPNF.

The chain uses TRBV6-5 and TRBJ2-2; D uncertain. The CDR3 runs to 12 residues. The germline V gene has CDR1 MNHEY and CDR2 SVGAGI. V lost 10 bases and J lost 0, with 6 bases in between. CDR3 region: CATVANTGELFF. The CDR3 nucleotides read TGTGCCACTGTGGCGAACACCGGGGAGCTGTTTTTT.

The gene calls are TRBV12-3 or TRBV12-4 and TRBJ1-5, with 8 bases matching TRBD1. This CDR3 comprises 14 residues. J lost 6 bases, V lost 5 bases, and 6 bases had no gene match. The CDR3 is CASSPGDRRQPQHF. CDR3 nucleotides: TGTGCCAGCAGTCCTGGGGACAGGCGTCAGCCCCAGCATTTT.

The chain employs TRBV24-1 and TRBJ1-1, with D possibly matching TRBD1 (5 bases). The germline CDR1 and CDR2 sequences are KGHDR and SFDVKD. CDR3 length equals 12 residues. The ends were cut back, 5 bases at V and 11 bases at J, with 14 bases in the middle. The CDR3: CATSVADNEAFF. The CDR3 DNA sequence: TGTGCCACCAGTGTGGCGGACAATGAGGCTTTCTTT.

A note on this clonotype: Compared with germline, one end of the junction differs, possibly owing to a read error. The genes are TRBV7-9 and TRBJ2-7, with 8 nucleotides matching TRBD2. The CDR3 has 14 amino acids. Germline assignment: CDR1 SEHNR and CDR2 FQNEAQ (reference sequence). The CDR3 nucleotides read TGTGCCAGCAGTGACAGCGGGGGTATAGACGAGGAGCAGTTC. Translating gives CASSDSGGIDEEQF.

This chain uses TRBV9 with TRBJ1-2, with TRBD1 matching over 8 bases. Germline loops: CDR1 SGDLS, CDR2 YYNGEE. This CDR3 has 16 amino acids. V trimming: 2 bases; J trimming: 7 bases; junction bases outside the gene matches: 13. CDR3 sequence reads: CASSVGWDRLLFGYTF. In nucleotides, the CDR3 is TGTGCCAGCAGCGTGGGGTGGGACAGGCTGTTATTTGGCTACACCTTC.

About this clonotype itself: Its ends do not fully match the called genes, so a read error is possible. The V and J genes are TRBV11-2 and TRBJ2-5; D possibly corresponds to TRBD1 (6 bases). Germline loops: CDR1 SGHAT, CDR2 FQNNGV. The length of the CDR3 is 14 residues. The CDR3 coding sequence is TGTGCCACCAGCAGCGGCACAGGGCAAGAGACCCAGTACTTC. Its translation: CATSSGTGQETQYF.

Of note for this clonotype: Lacking the conserved final phenylalanine or tryptophan, this CDR3 likely reflects a read error. The limits of the CDR3 on the DNA are not certain, so only TCRdb's listed CDR3 is given. The chain recombines TRBV7-6 with TRBJ2-5; the table's TRBD1 call for D was not verified on the DNA. Termini included, the CDR3 measures 13 amino acids. The germline gives CDR1 SGHVS, CDR2 FNYEAQ. The CDR3 is CASSLDGTQYLGP.

This chain links TRBV10-3 with TRBJ2-7; 8 nucleotides agree with TRBD1. Germline V CDR1 and CDR2: ENHRY, SYGVKD. The CDR3 covers 14 residues. V shed 6 bases, J shed 3 bases, and the junction held 7 bases outside the gene matches. The CDR3 DNA sequence: TGTGCCATCAGCGGTGACAGGGGTGACTACGAGCAGTACTTC. As protein: CAISGDRGDYEQYF.

Details on this clonotype: At one end, the junction sequence differs from germline, possibly due to a read error. This sequence joins TRBV7-6 and TRBJ1-2, with D possibly matching TRBD1 (5 bases). CDR3 length: 15 amino acids. Germline CDR1 and CDR2: SGHVS and FNYEAQ. DNA of the CDR3: TGTGCCAGCACCTTAGGGAGGGGCCCCTCTGAGGCCAACACCTTC. As protein: CASTLGRGPSEANTF.

A single count supports this clonotype. In nucleotides, the CDR3 is TGTGCCAGCAGCTCAGTACCCTACGAGCAGTACTTC. Its translation: CASSSVPYEQYF. The rearrangement joins TRBV7-6 to TRBJ2-7; D is uncertain. The CDR3 is 12 amino acids. V shed 4 bases and J shed 2 bases, with 6 bases lying between them. Per germline, CDR1 SGHVS and CDR2 FNYEAQ.

The V gene is TRBV7-9, the J gene TRBJ1-1; 9 bases are shared with TRBD1. Germline CDR1 SEHNR, CDR2 FQNEAQ (reference sequence). This CDR3 contains 15 residues. Germline trimming cut 5 bases from V and 4 bases from J; bases unmatched to any gene: 8. CDR3 DNA: TGTGCCAGCAGCGGAAGACAGGGGGAGGGCACTGAAGCTTTCTTT. The encoded protein is CASSGRQGEGTEAFF.

The chain employs TRBV5-1 and TRBJ2-7; D is undetermined. This CDR3 contains 18 residues. V was cut by 2 bases and J by 1 base, with 22 bases left in between. Germline V gene sequence: CDR1 SGHRS, CDR2 YFSETQ. The CDR3, as DNA: TGCGCCAGCAGCTTAGACGGAGCAACTAAAGCCCTTTCCTACGAGCAGTACGTC. As protein: CASSLDGATKALSYEQYV.

The rearrangement links TRBV7-3 to TRBJ2-1; D gene unclear. This CDR3 contains 15 residues. Trimming removed 2 bases at V and 14 bases at J, with 22 bases between. Germline V lookup: CDR1 SGHTA, CDR2 FQGTGA. The DNA for the CDR3 is TGTGCCAGCAGCTTAGGGCACACGAGCAGTACGGCGGAGTTCTTC. This gives the protein CASSLGHTSSTAEFF.

This clonotype was counted once. The rearrangement links TRBV7-9 to TRBJ1-6; the match to TRBD1 covers 8 bases. CDR3 length equals 13 residues. Germline V lookup: CDR1 SEHNR, CDR2 FQNEAQ (reference sequence). The V and J ends lost 11 bases and 15 bases, in that order; junction bases with no gene match: 15. This chain's CDR3 is CAGNLAGQAYLHF. The CDR3 nucleotides read TGTGCCGGAAACTTAGCGGGACAGGCATACCTCCACTTT.

The rearrangement joins TRBV19 to TRBJ2-7, with D tentatively TRBD1 (6 bases). Germline V lookup: CDR1 LNHDA, CDR2 SQIVND (reference sequence). Trimming cost V 6 bases and J 6 bases, with 24 bases left between them. The CDR3 has 16 residues. The CDR3 DNA is TGTGCCAGTAGGAGAGCGCGACAGGCGAACCTGGCCGAGCAGTACGTC. This sequence encodes CASRRARQANLAEQYV.

This chain uses TRBV11-3 with TRBJ1-2; 7 bases map to TRBD1. After removal of 4 bases from V and 3 bases from J, the junction contained 11 bases not matched to a gene. CDR1 SGHNT and CDR2 YENEEA come from the germline V gene. The CDR3 totals 16 residues. CDR3 in amino acids: CASSSGHRGLDYGYTF. CDR3 bases: TGTGCCAGCAGCTCAGGTCACAGGGGCTTGGACTATGGCTACACCTTC.

Regarding this clonotype: At one end the junction does not follow the germline gene, possibly because of a read error. The chain combines TRBV10-3 with TRBJ1-2, with D hard to call. CDR1 is ENHRY and CDR2 is SYGVKD in the germline V gene. The CDR3 is made up of 13 amino acids. DNA of the CDR3: TGTGCCACCTTGCATGGGCCTTCTTCTGCCTACCCCTTC. It specifies CATLHGPSSAYPF.

On this clonotype itself: As the CDR3 is not closed by the conserved phenylalanine or tryptophan, this likely results from a read error. Because the CDR3's place on the DNA is in doubt, the DNA is left out and the CDR3 is given as listed by TCRdb. The rearrangement uses TRBV7-8 and TRBJ2-7; TRBD2 is taken as the D call from the table, unchecked against the DNA. The CDR3 has 14 amino acids, counting both end residues. CDR1 SGHVS and CDR2 FQNEAQ come from the germline V gene. The chain's CDR3 is CASSLRGLADTQYL.

The chain recombines TRBV7-8 with TRBJ2-7; possibly TRBD2 for D (6 bases). Germline V gene sequence: CDR1 SGHVS, CDR2 FQNEAQ. This CDR3 has 14 residues. Trimming cost V 4 bases and J 8 bases, with 18 bases left between them. CDR3 sequence (DNA): TGTGCCAGCAGCTACGTGGGAGGTAACGATAAGCAGTACTTC. The encoded protein is CASSYVGGNDKQYF. The full variable domain, in which reference TRBV7-8 and TRBJ2-7 provide the parts outside the CDR3, is GAGVSQSPRYKVAKRGQDVALRCDPISGHVSLFWYQQALGQGPEFLTYFQNEAQLDKSGLPSDRFFAERPEGSVSTLKIQRTQQEDSAVYLCASSYVGGNDKQYFGPGTRLTVT.

This clonotype was seen once. One end of the junction varies from germline; a read error may be responsible. The rearrangement joins TRBV19 to TRBJ1-5; TRBD1 might be the D (5 bases). The CDR3 has 16 amino acids. Germline V gene data show CDR1 as LNHDA and CDR2 as SQIVND (reference sequence). For the CDR3, the DNA is TGTGCCAGTAGGGGTATAGCGGAGGACACCGGGGAGCTGTTTTTTTTT. Translated: CASRGIAEDTGELFFF.

J is TRBJ2-1 and V is TRBV20-1; D may correspond to TRBD1 or TRBD2 (5 bases each). V was pared by 4 bases and J by 7 bases, with 23 bases between. Germline values: CDR1 DFQATT, CDR2 SNEGSKA (reference sequence). The CDR3 consists of 16 residues. CDR3: CSAKGPTIELSNEQFF. As DNA, the CDR3 is TGCAGTGCTAAGGGACCGACTATAGAACTGTCGAATGAGCAGTTCTTC.

This clonotype was observed a handful of times. V and J are TRBV20-1 and TRBJ1-1; perhaps TRBD1 as D (5 bases). With 6 bases removed from V and 5 bases from J, the gap between germline ends came to 19 bases. The CDR3 loop spans 14 amino acids. Germline lookup yields CDR1 DFQATT and CDR2 SNEGSKA (reference sequence). CDR3 amino acids: CSASSWGRKTEAFF. CDR3 coding DNA: TGCAGTGCCAGTAGTTGGGGACGCAAGACTGAAGCTTTCTTT.

Worth noting for this clonotype: Since no conserved phenylalanine or tryptophan closes the CDR3, a read error is the likely cause. The DNA is left out, because the CDR3 cannot be placed on it with certainty; the CDR3 is given as TCRdb lists it. This chain uses TRBV7-2 with TRBJ2-5; the table's D call TRBD1 went unverified against the DNA. 13 amino acids form the CDR3, both terminal residues included. Germline-derived CDR1 and CDR2 are SGHTA and FQGNSA. CDR3: CASTYSSRGTGVD.

As regards this clonotype: Germline and junction disagree at one end, which may indicate a read error. The V call is TRBV6-1, the J call TRBJ1-1; 7 bases align to TRBD1. Looked up from germline, CDR1 is MNHNS and CDR2 is SASEGT. The length of the CDR3 is 14 residues. Written as DNA, the CDR3 is TGCGCCAGCAGTCAAGGGACAGTAAACACTGAAGCTCTCTTT. Its translation is CASSQGTVNTEALF.

Regarding this clonotype: Compared with germline, one end of the junction differs, possibly owing to a read error. This rearrangement joins TRBV20-1 to TRBJ1-1; D perhaps matches TRBD1 (6 bases). Germline lookup yields CDR1 DFQATT and CDR2 SNEGSKA (reference sequence). This CDR3 comprises 18 residues. Written as DNA, the CDR3 is TGCAGTGCTAGAGACGTGGACGGGGACACACTGGTGAACACTGAAGCTCTCTTT. Translation gives CSARDVDGDTLVNTEALF.

This clonotype came up many times. The chain couples TRBV6-5 to TRBJ2-2; possibly TRBD1 for D (6 bases). The germline gives CDR1 MNHEY, CDR2 SVGAGI. The V and J ends lost 8 bases and 3 bases respectively, with 10 bases between them. This CDR3 is built from 13 residues. CDR3 coding DNA: TGTGCCAGCTGTGCAGGGGACACCGGGGAGCTGTTTTTT. The encoded protein is CASCAGDTGELFF.